Listed here are 30 T cell receptor beta chains from one sample, sequenced in a study of CD4 T cells in relation to SARS-CoV-2 and coronaviruses. Unexposed donor CD4+ T cells date from about 2011-2018, before the COVID-19 pandemic. Isolation of CD4+ T cells took place after less than 13 days in culture. Sequencing was performed with immunoSEQ multiplex PCR; in TCRdb, only in-frame clones are kept and a portion is missing. The sample lists under 20,000 clones; 75% to 85% were seen once. Their recognized antigens are unknown. Specimen: CD4+ T cells from PBMCs, cultured in vitro. The receptors shown here come from a human donor in good health.

The V call is TRBV4-1, the J call TRBJ2-3; TRBD2 agrees at 11 bases. This CDR3 is built from 18 residues. Trimming removed 0 bases from V and 6 bases from J; junction bases left unmatched: 11. Germline V gives CDR1 MGHRA, CDR2 YSYEKL. The chain's CDR3 is CASSQDTTSGGYTDTQYF. The CDR3 DNA sequence: TGCGCCAGCAGCCAAGATACAACTAGCGGGGGATACACGGATACGCAGTATTTT.

This chain joins TRBV11-2 and TRBJ2-7; 9 bases are shared with TRBD1. Trimming cost V 2 bases and J 6 bases; bases outside gene matches: 8. Germline CDR1 reads SGHAT; CDR2 reads FQNNGV. The CDR3 length is 15 residues. CDR3 in amino acids: CASSLRAGTGTEQYF. In DNA form, the CDR3 reads TGTGCCAGCAGCTTACGAGCCGGGACAGGGACCGAGCAGTACTTC.

The rearrangement links TRBV27 to TRBJ1-1, with 9 bases lining up with TRBD1. The CDR3 extends over 15 amino acids. Germline CDR1 is MNHEY and CDR2 is SMNVEV (reference sequence). With V trimmed by 7 bases and J by 7 bases, 13 bases remained unmatched. The CDR3 region has the DNA TGTGCCAGCAACCCCGGGGACAGGGTAATCGGTGAAGCTTTCTTT. Translated: CASNPGDRVIGEAFF.

The CDR3 sequence is CASSPGTSGLQETQYF. For the CDR3, the DNA is TGTGCCAGCAGCCCAGGGACTAGCGGACTCCAAGAGACCCAGTACTTC. The rearrangement links TRBV11-3 to TRBJ2-5, with 11 nucleotides matching TRBD2. The trim removed 5 bases at V and 1 base at J, leaving 6 bases unmatched. The length of the CDR3 is 16 residues. The germline V gene has CDR1 SGHNT and CDR2 YENEEA. Using reference TRBV11-3 and TRBJ2-5 for the parts outside the CDR3, the full variable domain is EAGVVQSPRYKIIEKKQPVAFWCNPISGHNTLYWYLQNLGQGPELLIRYENEEAVDDSQLPKDRFSAERLKGVDSTLKIQPAELGDSAVYLCASSPGTSGLQETQYFGPGTRLLVL.

This chain joins TRBV19 and TRBJ1-2, with TRBD1 identical over 9 bases. V was clipped by 5 bases and J by 8 bases; unmatched bases: 9. There are 14 residues in the CDR3. Germline V gene lookup returns CDR1 LNHDA and CDR2 SQIVND (reference sequence). CDR3 coding DNA: TGTGCCAGTAGTCCCAGGACAGGGGCGGAAGGCTACACCTTC. Encoded protein: CASSPRTGAEGYTF.

This clone was detected only once. The chain carries TRBV5-1 and TRBJ2-3; D gene ambiguous. Germline-derived CDR1 and CDR2 are SGHRS and YFSETQ. There are 12 residues in the CDR3. Trimming removed 1 base at V and 5 bases at J, with 5 bases between. Here the CDR3 reads CASSLSLDTQYF. The CDR3 DNA reads as TGCGCCAGCAGCTTGTCTCTAGATACGCAGTATTTT. Using reference TRBV5-1 and TRBJ2-3 for the parts outside the CDR3, the full variable domain is KAGVTQTPRYLIKTRGQQVTLSCSPISGHRSVSWYQQTPGQGLQFLFEYFSETQRNKGNFPGRFSGRQFSNSRSEMNVSTLELGDSALYLCASSLSLDTQYFGPGTRLTVL.

The rearrangement uses TRBV4-3 and TRBJ1-2, with D possibly matching TRBD1 (5 bases). V was shortened by 0 bases and J by 6 bases, with 14 bases between the two germline ends. The CDR3 is 15 residues long. The germline gives CDR1 LGHNA, CDR2 YSLEER. CDR3 in amino acids: CASSQDQAGWDGYTF. In DNA form, the CDR3 reads TGCGCCAGCAGCCAAGATCAGGCAGGGTGGGATGGCTACACCTTC.

J is TRBJ2-1 and V is TRBV14; D is undetermined. The CDR3 runs to 14 residues. V lost 6 bases to trimming and J lost 2 bases, with 11 bases between them. Germline CDR1 reads SGHDN; CDR2 reads FVKESK. The CDR3 sequence is CASSQSWTYNEQFF. The CDR3 region has the DNA TGTGCCAGCAGTCAGAGTTGGACCTACAATGAGCAGTTCTTC.

The rearrangement joins TRBV12-3 or TRBV12-4 to TRBJ2-5; no definite D call. The ends were cut back, 8 bases at V and 0 bases at J, with 7 bases in the middle. CDR3 length equals 12 residues. The CDR3 here is CASSGNQETQYF. The DNA for the CDR3 is TGTGCCAGCTCAGGAAACCAAGAGACCCAGTACTTC.

This chain links TRBV11-2 with TRBJ2-1, with D possibly being TRBD2 (5 bases). The CDR3 totals 14 residues. Germline lookup yields CDR1 SGHAT and CDR2 FQNNGV. V was trimmed by 3 bases and J by 3 bases, leaving 9 bases between them. In DNA, the CDR3 is TGTGCCAGCAGCTTGGGGAGAAACTACAATGAGCAGTTCTTC. Translating it yields CASSLGRNYNEQFF.

This chain uses TRBV5-1 with TRBJ2-1; 9 bases match TRBD1. CDR3 length equals 12 residues. The V and J ends lost 9 bases and 13 bases, in that order; junction bases with no gene match: 11. CDR1 SGHRS and CDR2 YFSETQ come from the germline V gene. The DNA of the CDR3 is TGCGCCACCCGCTCAAGGACAGGGGAACAGTTCTTC. Encoded protein: CATRSRTGEQFF.

The J gene is TRBJ1-3, the V gene TRBV11-2; TRBD1 matches at 8 bases. V shed 5 bases, J shed 5 bases, and the junction held 11 bases outside the gene matches. The CDR3 sequence is 16 residues long. Germline lookup yields CDR1 SGHAT and CDR2 FQNNGV. The DNA of the CDR3 is TGTGCCAGCAGCCCAAACGGGCAGGGGGCTAGAAACACCATATATTTT. Translating gives CASSPNGQGARNTIYF. The full variable domain, in which reference TRBV11-2 and TRBJ1-3 provide the parts outside the CDR3, is EAGVAQSPRYKIIEKRQSVAFWCNPISGHATLYWYQQILGQGPKLLIQFQNNGVVDDSQLPKDRFSAERLKGVDSTLKIQPAKLEDSAVYLCASSPNGQGARNTIYFGEGSWLTVV.

This clone was detected a few times. The chain has TRBV5-1 and TRBJ2-7; D is unclear. Trimming took off 0 bases at V and 3 bases at J, with 13 bases between the two ends. This CDR3 is 15 amino acids long. Germline CDR1 and CDR2: SGHRS and YFSETQ. CDR3 DNA sequence: TGCGCCAGCAGCTTGGCCGGGCGGCAACTCTACGAGCAGTACTTC. Protein: CASSLAGRQLYEQYF.

The chain couples TRBV3-1 (or the pseudogene TRBV3-2) to TRBJ2-4; maybe TRBD2 (6 bases). CDR3 length: 12 amino acids. Germline V gene lookup returns CDR1 LGHDT and CDR2 YNNKEL (reference sequence). V was trimmed by 1 base and J by 10 bases, leaving 8 bases between them. In DNA, the CDR3 is TGTGCCAGCAGCCAAGGCGGGGCTATTCAGTACTTC. It specifies CASSQGGAIQYF.

The rearrangement joins TRBV30 to TRBJ1-1, with D uncertain. Germline V gives CDR1 GTSNPN, CDR2 SVGIG (reference sequence). Between the trimmed V and J ends, which lost 1 base and 0 bases, there was a span of 15 bases. The CDR3 spans 16 residues. The CDR3 DNA follows: TGTGCCTGGAGTGGGCATACGGCGGTCATGAACACTGAAGCTTTCTTT. The encoded protein is CAWSGHTAVMNTEAFF.

The CDR3 is CASSYSSNIQYF. CDR3 in DNA: TGTGCCAGCAGTTATTCCTCAAACATTCAGTACTTC. This sequence joins TRBV12-3 or TRBV12-4 and TRBJ2-4; unclear D gene. The CDR3 extends over 12 amino acids. V lost 4 bases and J lost 6, with 7 bases in between.

This clone was found a few times. The CDR3 here is CASSKGRGAPNTEAFF. The DNA of the CDR3 is TGTGCCAGCAGCAAAGGGAGAGGGGCTCCGAACACTGAAGCTTTCTTT. The chain has TRBV21-1 and TRBJ1-1. TRBV21-1 is noted as a pseudogene. The CDR3 sequence is 16 residues long.

The chain recombines TRBV4-3 with TRBJ2-3, with D possibly TRBD2 on 5 matching bases. Germline-derived CDR1 and CDR2 are LGHNA and YSLEER. The CDR3 runs to 15 residues. Trimming took 0 bases from V and 1 from J, leaving 8 bases between them. CDR3 in DNA: TGCGCCAGCAGCCAAGAGAGGGCCCGCACAGATACGCAGTATTTT. This translates into CASSQERARTDTQYF.

This clone was seen a few times. V gene TRBV29-1 combines with J gene TRBJ1-3; D is perhaps TRBD1 (5 bases). The CDR3 is 12 amino acids. The germline V gene encodes CDR1 SQVTM and CDR2 ANQGSEA. Trimming removed 3 bases from V and 4 bases from J, with 7 bases in between. The CDR3 spells CSVDAGGNTIYF. CDR3 nucleotide sequence: TGCAGCGTTGATGCAGGGGGAAACACCATATATTTT.

The CDR3 DNA follows: TGTGCCAGTTCTGGACAGGGAACCACTAATGAAAAACTGTTTTTT. Amino acid sequence: CASSGQGTTNEKLFF. The chain employs TRBV19 and TRBJ1-4, with TRBD1 matching over 8 bases. Germline-derived CDR1 and CDR2 are LNHDA and SQIVND (reference sequence). The CDR3 has 15 amino acids. J was trimmed by 2 bases and V by 8 bases; bases with no gene match: 7. Using reference TRBV19 and TRBJ1-4 for the parts outside the CDR3, the full variable domain is DGGITQSPKYLFRKEGQNVTLSCEQNLNHDAMYWYRQDPGQGLRLIYYSQIVNDFQKGDIAEGYSVSREKKESFPLTVTSAQKNPTAFYLCASSGQGTTNEKLFFGSGTQLSVL.

This clone was recorded once. This chain uses TRBV29-1 with TRBJ2-1; no firm D call. With 2 bases removed from V and 8 bases from J, the gap between germline ends came to 13 bases. CDR1 SQVTM and CDR2 ANQGSEA come from the germline V gene. CDR3 length: 13 residues. CDR3 in amino acids: CSVEPVAWDEQFF. CDR3 coding DNA: TGCAGCGTTGAACCCGTGGCTTGGGATGAGCAGTTCTTC.

This chain links TRBV6-5 with TRBJ1-6; TRBD1 aligns across 9 bases. The junction had 8 bases not matched to a gene; V was cut back by 0 bases and J by 14 bases. This CDR3 has 15 residues. Germline V gene lookup returns CDR1 MNHEY and CDR2 SVGAGI. DNA for the CDR3: TGTGCCAGCAGTTACTCGGGGACAGGGAGTCTTTCCCTCCACTTT. This codes for CASSYSGTGSLSLHF.

The V gene is TRBV5-1, the J gene TRBJ2-7; the D gene is possibly TRBD2 (6 bases). From germline, CDR1 is SGHRS and CDR2 YFSETQ. The V and J ends lost 0 bases and 7 bases respectively, with 17 bases between them. The CDR3 runs to 15 residues. CDR3 sequence (DNA): TGCGCCAGCAGCTTGGTTGGGGACTCCCGCTTGGAGCAGTACTTC. Encoded protein: CASSLVGDSRLEQYF.

The chain has TRBV6-5 and TRBJ1-3, with D perhaps TRBD1 (5 bases). Germline lookup yields CDR1 MNHEY and CDR2 SVGAGI. Trimming removed 6 bases at V and 8 bases at J, with 14 bases between. The CDR3 covers 13 residues. The CDR3 loop reads CASRLGGGDTIYF. CDR3 nucleotides: TGTGCCAGCAGACTGGGGGGGGGAGACACCATATATTTT.

CDR3 protein: CASSLGLAGGNTGELFF. CDR3 nucleotides: TGCGCCAGCAGCTTGGGCCTAGCGGGGGGGAACACCGGGGAGCTGTTTTTT. This sequence joins TRBV5-1 and TRBJ2-2; 11 nucleotides align to TRBD2. This CDR3 spans 17 amino acids. V shed 0 bases and J 1 base; nucleotides not matched to a gene: 2. Germline V gene lookup returns CDR1 SGHRS and CDR2 YFSETQ.

This chain joins TRBV11-2 and TRBJ2-1; D perhaps matches TRBD2 (5 bases). CDR3 size: 12 residues. V lost 5 bases to trimming and J lost 9 bases, with 11 bases between them. CDR1 SGHAT and CDR2 FQNNGV come from the germline V gene. This chain's CDR3 is CASSPLGGEQFF. The CDR3 DNA sequence: TGTGCCAGCAGCCCTTTAGGAGGTGAGCAGTTCTTC.

This chain links TRBV7-9 with TRBJ2-3; D gene unclear. V lost 11 bases, J lost 3 bases, and 18 bases lay in between. The germline V gene has CDR1 SEHNR and CDR2 FQNEAQ (reference sequence). The length of the CDR3 is 14 residues. CDR3 loop: CAAVEGPITDTQYF. For the CDR3, the DNA is TGTGCCGCTGTTGAAGGGCCCATTACAGATACGCAGTATTTT. Full variable domain (remainder filled in from reference TRBV7-9 and TRBJ2-3): DTGVSQNPRHKITKRGQNVTFRCDPISEHNRLYWYRQTLGQGPEFLTYFQNEAQLEKSRLLSDRFSAERPKGSFSTLEIQRTEQGDSAMYLCAAVEGPITDTQYFGPGTRLTVL.

The chain recombines TRBV5-1 with TRBJ1-2; no clear D gene. Trimming stripped 4 bases from V and 7 bases from J, with 8 bases between. The CDR3 length is 11 residues. Germline CDR1 reads SGHRS; CDR2 reads YFSETQ. The DNA of the CDR3 is TGCGCCAGCAGCGACGTAGGTGGCTACACCTTC. Its translation: CASSDVGGYTF.

The chain carries TRBV7-3 and TRBJ2-7, with 8 bases fitting TRBD2. V dropped 3 bases and J dropped 4; count of bases not matched to a gene: 5. CDR1 and CDR2 (germline): SGHTA, FQGTGA. The CDR3 spans 14 residues. CDR3 in amino acids: CASSFISGSYEQYF. CDR3 sequence (DNA): TGTGCCAGCAGCTTTATCAGCGGGAGTTACGAGCAGTACTTC.

This chain joins TRBV27 and TRBJ2-2, with D unclear. The V gene lost 0 bases and the J gene lost 1 base, with 0 bases spanning the gap. CDR3 length equals 13 residues. CDR1 and CDR2 (germline): MNHEY, SMNVEV (reference sequence). The CDR3 region is CASSLSNTGELFF. CDR3 nucleotide sequence: TGTGCCAGCAGTTTATCGAACACCGGGGAGCTGTTTTTT.